This T cell receptor beta chain was sequenced during a study of read filtering for tumor transcriptome and immune sequencing. Molecular barcoded adaptors covering alpha/delta and beta/gamma chains were used on approximately 400 ng RNA. TCRdb re-analysed the reads in MiXCR, keeping a single row per CDR3 protein. The table shows around 65,000 distinct CDR3 sequences, with approximately 18% occurring only once. This clonotype was seen repeatedly, ten times or more. The sequence was collected from a donor at least 40 years old with multiple myeloma. The sequencing sample was made of a population of CD138-negative cells sorted from bone marrow.

Here the CDR3 reads CASSAIRGPVEKLFF. Written as DNA, the CDR3 is TGTGCCAGCAGTGCCATCAGGGGGCCGGTTGAAAAACTGTTTTTT. The chain has TRBV28 and TRBJ1-4; TRBD1 aligns across 8 bases. Unmatched junction bases numbered 9, after V lost 5 bases and J lost 7 bases. This CDR3 contains 15 residues. Germline V gene lookup returns CDR1 MDHEN and CDR2 SYDVKM. The full variable domain, its missing parts supplied by reference TRBV28 and TRBJ1-4, is DVKVTQSSRYLVKRTGEKVFLECVQDMDHENMFWYRQDPGLGLRLIYFSYDVKMKEKGDIPEGYSVSREKKERFSLILESASTNQTSMYLCASSAIRGPVEKLFFGSGTQLSVL.